Listed below are T cell receptor beta chains from one sample, sequenced in a study of shared clonotypes between healthy human individuals. Sequencing was performed with immunoSEQ multiplex PCR; in TCRdb, only in-frame clones are kept and a portion is missing. The table has about 1,900,000 clones, 85% to 95% seen once; the top ten hold around 1.2%. The sample was naive CD8+ T cells sorted from blood. These TCRs come from a man younger than 30 in good health. CDR3s include the opening cysteine and the closing phenylalanine or tryptophan.

J: TRBJ2-7
V: TRBV9
CDR3: CASSGTAGPGIYEQYF

J: TRBJ2-7
V: TRBV4-1
CDR3: CASSQVAGFGEQYF

J: TRBJ2-3
V: TRBV28
CDR3: CASSRGPDTQYF

J: TRBJ2-1
V: TRBV7-9
CDR3: CASSPPGQGRDEQFF

J: TRBJ2-2
V: TRBV18
CDR3: CASSPTGELFF

J: TRBJ2-1
V: TRBV11-2
CDR3: CASSLWTGDNEQFF

J: TRBJ2-7
V: TRBV21-1
CDR3: CASSGGLLYEQYF

J: TRBJ1-2
V: TRBV15
CDR3: CATSSVEDGYTF

J: TRBJ2-1
V: TRBV4-2
CDR3: CASSQEQPLSNEQFF

J: TRBJ2-7
V: TRBV12-5
CDR3: CASGSMTETGYEQYF

J: TRBJ2-7
V: TRBV5-6
CDR3: CASSLEVGVSNEQYF

J: TRBJ2-7
V: TRBV7-9
CDR3: CASSLAPRGEQYF

J: TRBJ2-2
V: TRBV4-1
CDR3: CASSPRGGTGELFF

J: TRBJ2-3
V: TRBV6-5
CDR3: CASSYSAADTDTQYF

J: TRBJ1-5
V: TRBV9
CDR3: CASSVGGTNQPQHF

J: TRBJ2-2
V: TRBV30
CDR3: CAWNPGRANTGELFF

J: TRBJ2-1
V: TRBV2
CDR3: CASSETKEQFF

J: TRBJ1-1
V: TRBV5-1
CDR3: CASSYRDDEAFF

J: TRBJ2-3
V: TRBV7-9
CDR3: CASSRTAWGGQTDTQYF

J: TRBJ1-2
V: TRBV7-9
CDR3: CASSLRGQGPYGYTF

J: TRBJ2-7
V: TRBV4-1
CDR3: CASSQDGSIGEQYF

J: TRBJ2-7
V: TRBV2
CDR3: CASSGVELARRNSYEQYF

J: TRBJ2-1
V: TRBV19
CDR3: CASSIGDRGNEQFF

J: TRBJ2-7
V: TRBV7-9
CDR3: CASSARLAGGPSYEQYF

J: TRBJ2-1
V: TRBV4-3
CDR3: CASSQEQGLAGDYEQFF

J: TRBJ1-3
V: TRBV10-2
CDR3: CASSESGAGNTIYF

J: TRBJ2-7
V: TRBV6-1
CDR3: CASSEAWSSYEQYF

J: TRBJ1-1
V: TRBV29-1
CDR3: CSVAGPGLNTEAFF

J: TRBJ1-4
V: TRBV5-4
CDR3: CASSLTGGLLFF

J: TRBJ2-7
V: TRBV5-1
CDR3: CASSLVRGYEQYF

J: TRBJ2-7
V: TRBV10-2
CDR3: CASSGGDEQYF

J: TRBJ1-2
V: TRBV5-1
CDR3: CASSPPGQGARGAYGYTF

J: TRBJ2-2
V: TRBV2
CDR3: CASSTNGELFF

J: TRBJ2-3
V: TRBV5-1
CDR3: CASSAILDTDTQYF

J: TRBJ2-7
V: TRBV5-1
CDR3: CASKDTAGGPAYEQYF

J: TRBJ2-2
V: TRBV6-5
CDR3: CASSYSFTSTGELFF

J: TRBJ2-1
V: TRBV4-1
CDR3: CASSQDQGRGLRISSYNEQFF

J: TRBJ2-7
V: TRBV10-2
CDR3: CASRTGFYEQYF

J: TRBJ2-7
V: TRBV28
CDR3: CASSFTLWQSEQYF

J: TRBJ1-2
V: TRBV27
CDR3: CASSLSGPTGRGGYTF

J: TRBJ1-2
V: TRBV27
CDR3: CASSHGTTYGYTF

J: TRBJ2-5
V: TRBV6-5
CDR3: CASSYSGDRETQYF

J: TRBJ2-3
V: TRBV10-2
CDR3: CASSLTSPLADTQYF

J: TRBJ2-5
V: TRBV4-1
CDR3: CASAPEVQETQYF

J: TRBJ2-7
V: TRBV7-3
CDR3: CAGLGTASSYEQYF

J: TRBJ2-2
V: TRBV30
CDR3: CAWSWGDTGELFF

J: TRBJ2-2
V: TRBV5-4
CDR3: CASSPYTISTGELFF

J: TRBJ1-5
V: TRBV6-5
CDR3: CASRNLGQRNQPQHF

J: TRBJ2-3
V: TRBV7-9
CDR3: CASNPWNVDTQYF

J: TRBJ2-2
V: TRBV4-3
CDR3: CASSQDNLAGAYTGELFF

J: TRBJ2-7
V: TRBV29-1
CDR3: CSVVLDGEAYEQYF

J: TRBJ1-1
V: TRBV15
CDR3: CATRPEGEGTNTEAFF